This TCR beta chain was sequenced in a study of CD8+CD57+ T cells in acquired aplastic anemia. Turning to the study itself: Mean DNA quantity obtained from sorted CD4+ and CD8+ cells was around 2.9 ug.

CDR3 length equals 17 residues. In germline, CDR1 is SEHNR, CDR2 FQNEAQ (reference sequence). V was shortened by 5 bases and J by 4 bases, with 24 bases between the two germline ends. Genomic DNA, the template, was used for profiling of the TCR beta VDJ and CDR3. TCRdb fed the reads into MiXCR, producing one record per CDR3 protein. Of 180,000 or so distinct CDR3 sequences listed, around 63% are singletons. Individuals selected for sequencing had exhibited CD8+CD57+ cell expansion on flow cytometry. The chain links TRBV7-9 to TRBJ2-7, with a weak D call TRBD2 (6 bases). The receptor's source is a human donor with aplastic anemia. Sequenced material: sorted CD4+, CD8+, or CD8+CD57+ T cells (not recorded which) from PBMCs. DNA of the CDR3: TGTGCCAGCAGCCTCGGACTATTTTATGGGGCCAATTACGAGCAGTACTTC. It specifies CASSLGLFYGANYEQYF.